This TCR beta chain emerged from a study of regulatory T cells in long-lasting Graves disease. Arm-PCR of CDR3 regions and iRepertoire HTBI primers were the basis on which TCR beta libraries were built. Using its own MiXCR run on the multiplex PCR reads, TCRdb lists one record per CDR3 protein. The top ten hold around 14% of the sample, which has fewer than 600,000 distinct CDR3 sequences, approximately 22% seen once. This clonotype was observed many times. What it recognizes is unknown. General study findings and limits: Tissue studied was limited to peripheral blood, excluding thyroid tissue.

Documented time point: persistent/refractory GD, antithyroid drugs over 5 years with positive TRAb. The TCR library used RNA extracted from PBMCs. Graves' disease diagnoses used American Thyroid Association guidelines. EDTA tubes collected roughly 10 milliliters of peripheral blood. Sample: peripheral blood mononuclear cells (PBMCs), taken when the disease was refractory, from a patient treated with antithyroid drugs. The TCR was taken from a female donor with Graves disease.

The CDR3 DNA follows: TGTGCCAGCAGTGAATCGCAGGGAATCAACTATGGCTACACCTTC. This gives the protein CASSESQGINYGYTF. The chain combines TRBV6-1 with TRBJ1-2; D may be TRBD1 (5 bases). CDR3 length equals 15 residues. Per the germline V gene, CDR1 is MNHNS and CDR2 is SASEGT. Between the trimmed V and J ends, which lost 2 bases and 2 bases, there was a span of 12 bases.